This T cell receptor beta chain appears in the sequencing data of a study of shared clonotypes between healthy human individuals. For the study at large: The study drew on two women and three men aged 18 to 49 as donors. Study-wide findings and caveats: Compared with clonotypes that all four donors shared, non-shared clonotypes had lower generation probabilities. Larger estimated richness was generally recorded for naive subsets relative to memory subsets.

The CDR3 loop spans 11 amino acids. The germline CDR1 and CDR2 sequences are SQVTM and ANQGSEA. Comments on this clone: Its target is unknown.

Source study methods: In the immunoSEQ data, sequences were junction-only and lacked quality scores, so filtering differed. The table came from immunoSEQ multiplex PCR; TCRdb's copy has only in-frame clones and leaves some out. The V and J calls and clone size come from that table; D and trimming were worked out from the DNA. Of approximately 710,000 clones detected, around 90% appear once; the ten largest clones hold about 34%. The receptor was derived from a man aged 18 to 29 in good health. Some clones in this sample may be carry-over from other donors' samples. The material sequenced was memory CD8+ T cells from PBMCs. Subset defined: CD45RO+ cells pooled with CCR7-negative TemRA cells. V usage is TRBV29-1 and J usage is TRBJ2-2; D is undetermined. The CDR3 bases are TGCACCGCCTTAGTGACCGGGGAGCTGTTTTTT. It is translated as CTALVTGELFF.